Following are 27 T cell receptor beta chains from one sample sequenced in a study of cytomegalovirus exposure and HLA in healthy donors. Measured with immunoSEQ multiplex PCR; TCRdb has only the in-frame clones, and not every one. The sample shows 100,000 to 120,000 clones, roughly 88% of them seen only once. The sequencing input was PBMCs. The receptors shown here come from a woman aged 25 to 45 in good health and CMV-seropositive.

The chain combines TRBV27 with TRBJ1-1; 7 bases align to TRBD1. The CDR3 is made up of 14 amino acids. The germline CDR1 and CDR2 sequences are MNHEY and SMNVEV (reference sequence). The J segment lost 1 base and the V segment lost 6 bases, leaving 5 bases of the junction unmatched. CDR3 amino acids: CASSRRTGNTEAFF. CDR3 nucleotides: TGTGCCAGCAGCCGAAGGACAGGGAACACTGAAGCTTTCTTT.

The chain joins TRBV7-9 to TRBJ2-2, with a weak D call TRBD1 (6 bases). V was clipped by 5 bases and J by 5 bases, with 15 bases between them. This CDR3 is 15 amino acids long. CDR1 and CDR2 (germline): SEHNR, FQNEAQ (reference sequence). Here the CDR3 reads CASSPQGGRTGELFF. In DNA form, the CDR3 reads TGTGCCAGCAGCCCCCAAGGGGGAAGGACCGGGGAGCTGTTTTTT.

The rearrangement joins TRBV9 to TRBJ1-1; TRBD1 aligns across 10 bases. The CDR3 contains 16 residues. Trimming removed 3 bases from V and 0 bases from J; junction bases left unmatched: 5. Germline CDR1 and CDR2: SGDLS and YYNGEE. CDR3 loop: CASSAPGQGLNTEAFF. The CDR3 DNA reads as TGTGCCAGCAGCGCCCCGGGACAGGGGTTGAACACTGAAGCTTTCTTT.

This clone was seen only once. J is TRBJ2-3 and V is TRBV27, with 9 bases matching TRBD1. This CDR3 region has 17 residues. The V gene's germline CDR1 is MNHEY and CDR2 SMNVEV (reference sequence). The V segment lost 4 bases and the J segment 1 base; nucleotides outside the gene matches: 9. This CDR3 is CASSSAGQGRGTDTQYF. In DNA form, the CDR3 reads TGTGCCAGCAGTTCCGCGGGACAGGGAAGGGGCACAGATACGCAGTATTTT.

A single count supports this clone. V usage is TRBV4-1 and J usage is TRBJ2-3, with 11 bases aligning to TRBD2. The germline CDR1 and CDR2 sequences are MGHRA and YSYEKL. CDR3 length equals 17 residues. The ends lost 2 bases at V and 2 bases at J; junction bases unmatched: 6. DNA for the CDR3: TGCGCCAGCAGCCAACCGACTAGCGGGGCTTACACAGATACGCAGTATTTT. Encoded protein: CASSQPTSGAYTDTQYF.

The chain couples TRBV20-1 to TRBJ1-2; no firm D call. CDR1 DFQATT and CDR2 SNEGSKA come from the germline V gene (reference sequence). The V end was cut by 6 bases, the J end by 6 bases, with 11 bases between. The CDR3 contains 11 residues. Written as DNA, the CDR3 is TGCAGTGCGTCGATCCTAGATGGCTACACCTTC. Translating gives CSASILDGYTF.

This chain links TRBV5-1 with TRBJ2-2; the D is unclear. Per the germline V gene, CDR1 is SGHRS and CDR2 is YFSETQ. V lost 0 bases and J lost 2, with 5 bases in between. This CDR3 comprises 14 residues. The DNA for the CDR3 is TGCGCCAGCAGCTTGGTCGTAAACACCGGGGAGCTGTTTTTT. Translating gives CASSLVVNTGELFF.

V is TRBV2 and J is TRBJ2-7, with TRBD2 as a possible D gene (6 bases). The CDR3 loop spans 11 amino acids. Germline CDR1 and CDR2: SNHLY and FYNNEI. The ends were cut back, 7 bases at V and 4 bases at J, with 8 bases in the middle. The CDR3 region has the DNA TGTGCCAGCAAAAGCGGGTACGAGCAGTACTTC. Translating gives CASKSGYEQYF.

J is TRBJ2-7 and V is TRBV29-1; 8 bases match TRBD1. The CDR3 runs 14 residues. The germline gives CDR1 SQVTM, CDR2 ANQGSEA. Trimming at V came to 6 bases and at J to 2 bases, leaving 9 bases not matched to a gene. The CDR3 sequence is CSVGTGTGAYEQYF. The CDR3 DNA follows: TGCAGCGTGGGAACCGGGACAGGAGCCTACGAGCAGTACTTC.

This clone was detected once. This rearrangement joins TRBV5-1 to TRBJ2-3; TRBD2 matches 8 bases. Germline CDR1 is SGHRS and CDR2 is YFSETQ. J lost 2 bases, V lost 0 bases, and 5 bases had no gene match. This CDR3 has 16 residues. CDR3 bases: TGCGCCAGCAGCTTGGCGGCTAGCGGGTACACAGATACGCAGTATTTT. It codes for CASSLAASGYTDTQYF.

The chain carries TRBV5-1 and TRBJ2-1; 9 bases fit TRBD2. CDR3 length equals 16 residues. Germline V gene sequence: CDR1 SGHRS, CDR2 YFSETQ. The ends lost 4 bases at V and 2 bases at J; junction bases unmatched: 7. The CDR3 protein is CASSPLPSGTYNEQFF. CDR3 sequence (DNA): TGCGCCAGCAGCCCCCTGCCTAGCGGGACCTACAATGAGCAGTTCTTC.

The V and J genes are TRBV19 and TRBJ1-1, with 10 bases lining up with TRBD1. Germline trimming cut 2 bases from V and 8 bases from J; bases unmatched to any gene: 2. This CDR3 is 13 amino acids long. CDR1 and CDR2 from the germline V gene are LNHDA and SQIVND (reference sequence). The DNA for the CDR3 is TGTGCCAGTAGTATATCGGACAGGGGGGAAGCTTTCTTT. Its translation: CASSISDRGEAFF.

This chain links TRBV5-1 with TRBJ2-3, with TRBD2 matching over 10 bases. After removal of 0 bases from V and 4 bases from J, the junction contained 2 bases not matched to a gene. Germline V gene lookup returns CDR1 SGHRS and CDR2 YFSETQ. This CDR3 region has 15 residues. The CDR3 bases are TGCGCCAGCAGCTTGGTTCTAGCGGGGGCAGATACGCAGTATTTT. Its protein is CASSLVLAGADTQYF.

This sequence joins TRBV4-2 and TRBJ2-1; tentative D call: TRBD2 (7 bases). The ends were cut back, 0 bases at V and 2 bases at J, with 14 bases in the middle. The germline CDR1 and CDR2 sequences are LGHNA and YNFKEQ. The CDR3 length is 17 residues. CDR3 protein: CASSQDGAGAPYNEQFF. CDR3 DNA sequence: TGTGCCAGCAGCCAAGATGGGGCGGGGGCCCCCTACAATGAGCAGTTCTTC.

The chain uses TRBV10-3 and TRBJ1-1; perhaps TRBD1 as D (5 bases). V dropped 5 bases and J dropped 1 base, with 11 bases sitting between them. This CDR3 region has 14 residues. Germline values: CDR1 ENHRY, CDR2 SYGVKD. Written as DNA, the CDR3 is TGTGCCATCAGTAGAACGACAGAGAACACTGAAGCTTTCTTT. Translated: CAISRTTENTEAFF.

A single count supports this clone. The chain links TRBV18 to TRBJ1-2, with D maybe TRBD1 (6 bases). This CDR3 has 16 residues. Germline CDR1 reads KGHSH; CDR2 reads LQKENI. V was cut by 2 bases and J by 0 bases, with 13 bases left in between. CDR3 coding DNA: TGTGCCAGCTCACCAACTACAGGGAGTTCTAACTATGGCTACACCTTC. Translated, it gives CASSPTTGSSNYGYTF. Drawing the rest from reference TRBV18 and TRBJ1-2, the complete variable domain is NAGVMQNPRHLVRRRGQEARLRCSPMKGHSHVYWYRQLPEEGLKFMVYLQKENIIDESGMPKERFSAEFPKEGPSILRIQQVVRGDSAAYFCASSPTTGSSNYGYTFGSGTRLTVV.

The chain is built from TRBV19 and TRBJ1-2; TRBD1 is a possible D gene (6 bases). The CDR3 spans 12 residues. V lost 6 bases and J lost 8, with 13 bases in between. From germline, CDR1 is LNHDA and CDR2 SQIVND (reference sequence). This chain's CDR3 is CASRPLGQGYTF. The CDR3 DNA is TGTGCCAGTAGACCCCTCGGACAGGGCTACACCTTC.

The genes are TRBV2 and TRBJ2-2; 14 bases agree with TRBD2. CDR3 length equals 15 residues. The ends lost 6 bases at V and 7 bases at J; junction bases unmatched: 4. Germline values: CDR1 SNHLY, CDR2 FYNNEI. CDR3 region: CASRTSGGASGELFF. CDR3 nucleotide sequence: TGTGCCAGCAGGACTAGCGGGGGGGCGAGCGGGGAGCTGTTTTTT.

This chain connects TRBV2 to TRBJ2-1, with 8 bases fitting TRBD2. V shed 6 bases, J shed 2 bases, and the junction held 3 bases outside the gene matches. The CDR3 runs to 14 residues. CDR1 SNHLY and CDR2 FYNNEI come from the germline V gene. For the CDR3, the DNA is TGTGCCAGCAGGGGTAGCGGGACCTACAATGAGCAGTTCTTC. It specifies CASRGSGTYNEQFF.

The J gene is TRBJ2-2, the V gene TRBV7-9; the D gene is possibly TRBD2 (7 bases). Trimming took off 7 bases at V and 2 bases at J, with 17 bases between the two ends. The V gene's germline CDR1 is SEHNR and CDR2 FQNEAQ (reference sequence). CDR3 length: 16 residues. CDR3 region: CASTPWEGDNTGELFF. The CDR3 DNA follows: TGTGCCAGCACCCCGTGGGAGGGGGATAACACCGGGGAGCTGTTTTTT.

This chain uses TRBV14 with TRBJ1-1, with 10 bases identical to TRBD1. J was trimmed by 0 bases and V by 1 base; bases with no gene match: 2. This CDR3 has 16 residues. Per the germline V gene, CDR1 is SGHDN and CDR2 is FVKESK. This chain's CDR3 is CASSQGQGALNTEAFF. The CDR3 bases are TGTGCCAGCAGCCAAGGACAGGGGGCCCTGAACACTGAAGCTTTCTTT.

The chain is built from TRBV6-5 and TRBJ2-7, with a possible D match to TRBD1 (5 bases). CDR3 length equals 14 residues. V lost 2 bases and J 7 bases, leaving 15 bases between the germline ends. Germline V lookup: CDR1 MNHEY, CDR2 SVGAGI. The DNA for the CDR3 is TGTGCCAGCAGTTACCACGACAGTTTAGGGGAGCAGTACTTC. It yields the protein CASSYHDSLGEQYF.

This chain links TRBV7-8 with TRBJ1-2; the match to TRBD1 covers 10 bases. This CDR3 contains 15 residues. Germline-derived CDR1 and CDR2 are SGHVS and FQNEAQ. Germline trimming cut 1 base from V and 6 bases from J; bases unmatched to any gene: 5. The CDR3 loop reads CASSLEAGTGDGYTF. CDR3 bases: TGTGCCAGCAGCTTAGAGGCCGGGACAGGGGATGGCTACACCTTC.

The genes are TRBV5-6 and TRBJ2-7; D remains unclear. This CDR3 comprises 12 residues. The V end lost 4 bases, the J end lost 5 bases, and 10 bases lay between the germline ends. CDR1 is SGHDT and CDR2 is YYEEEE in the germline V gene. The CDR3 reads CASSHPSDEQYF. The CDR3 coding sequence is TGTGCCAGCAGCCACCCTTCGGACGAGCAGTACTTC. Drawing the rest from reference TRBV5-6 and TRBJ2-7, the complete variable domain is DAGVTQSPTHLIKTRGQQVTLRCSPKSGHDTVSWYQQALGQGPQFIFQYYEEEERQRGNFPDRFSGHQFPNYSSELNVNALLLGDSALYLCASSHPSDEQYFGPGTRLTVT.

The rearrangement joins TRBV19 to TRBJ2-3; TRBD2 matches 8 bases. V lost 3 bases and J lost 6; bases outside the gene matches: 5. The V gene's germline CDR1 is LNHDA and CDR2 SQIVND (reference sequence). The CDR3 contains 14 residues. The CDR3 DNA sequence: TGTGCCAGTAGTATCTCTGCGGGGGGTGATACGCAGTATTTT. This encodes CASSISAGGDTQYF.

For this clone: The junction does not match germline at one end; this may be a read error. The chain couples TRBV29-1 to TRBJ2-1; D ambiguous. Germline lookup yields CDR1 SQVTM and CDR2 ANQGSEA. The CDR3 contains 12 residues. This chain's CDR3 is CSVEVSYNEQFF. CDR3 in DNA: TGCAGCGTAGAAGTATCCTACAATGAGCAGTTCTTC.

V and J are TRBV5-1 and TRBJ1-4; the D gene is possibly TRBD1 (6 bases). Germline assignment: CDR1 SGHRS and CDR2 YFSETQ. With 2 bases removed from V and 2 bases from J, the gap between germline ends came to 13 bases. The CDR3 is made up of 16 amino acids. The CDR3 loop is CASSFSGASTNEKLFF. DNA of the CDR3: TGCGCCAGCAGCTTTTCAGGGGCGTCGACTAATGAAAAACTGTTTTTT.